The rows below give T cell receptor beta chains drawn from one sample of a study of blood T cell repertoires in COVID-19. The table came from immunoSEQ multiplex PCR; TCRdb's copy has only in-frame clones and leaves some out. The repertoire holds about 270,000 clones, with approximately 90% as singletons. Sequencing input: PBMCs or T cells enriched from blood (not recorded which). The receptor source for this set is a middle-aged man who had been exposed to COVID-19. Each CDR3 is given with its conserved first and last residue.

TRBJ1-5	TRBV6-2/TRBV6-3	CASSYRQGQGPQHF
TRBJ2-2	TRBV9	CASSVTGGDTGELFF
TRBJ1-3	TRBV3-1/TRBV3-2	CASSQASNEGNTIYF
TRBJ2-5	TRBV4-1	CASSPRQGGETQYF
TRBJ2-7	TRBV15	CATSRDLAGAQEQYF
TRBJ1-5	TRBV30	CAWSAQGYQPQHF
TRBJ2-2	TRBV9	CASSGDRNTGELFF
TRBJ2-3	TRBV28	CASSSDSSSTDTQYF
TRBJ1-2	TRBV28	CATGDYRGDYGYTF
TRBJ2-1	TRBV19	CASSSWREGFDEQFF
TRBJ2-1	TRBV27	CASSGTSGDEQFF
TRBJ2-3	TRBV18	CASSVLAKGFGDTQYF
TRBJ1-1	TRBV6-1	CASSEVRGTEAFF
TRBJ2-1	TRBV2	CAPRSSYNEQFF
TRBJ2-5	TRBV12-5	CASGLVHPNQGRETQYF
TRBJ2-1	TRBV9	CASSVELGGQFF
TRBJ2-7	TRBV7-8	CASSPTVTSSYEQYF
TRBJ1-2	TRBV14	CASSQVGAQGQGYGYTF
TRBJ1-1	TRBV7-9	CASSLDWTEAFF
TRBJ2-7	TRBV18	CASSQGWLAGAVNYEQYF
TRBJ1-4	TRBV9	CASSPGTGYEKLFF
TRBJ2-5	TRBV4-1	CASSGGLAEETQYF
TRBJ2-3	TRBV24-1	CATSDPSMSTDTQYF
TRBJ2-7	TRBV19	CASTPGGPYEQYF
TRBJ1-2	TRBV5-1	CASSIPGQGAEGYTF